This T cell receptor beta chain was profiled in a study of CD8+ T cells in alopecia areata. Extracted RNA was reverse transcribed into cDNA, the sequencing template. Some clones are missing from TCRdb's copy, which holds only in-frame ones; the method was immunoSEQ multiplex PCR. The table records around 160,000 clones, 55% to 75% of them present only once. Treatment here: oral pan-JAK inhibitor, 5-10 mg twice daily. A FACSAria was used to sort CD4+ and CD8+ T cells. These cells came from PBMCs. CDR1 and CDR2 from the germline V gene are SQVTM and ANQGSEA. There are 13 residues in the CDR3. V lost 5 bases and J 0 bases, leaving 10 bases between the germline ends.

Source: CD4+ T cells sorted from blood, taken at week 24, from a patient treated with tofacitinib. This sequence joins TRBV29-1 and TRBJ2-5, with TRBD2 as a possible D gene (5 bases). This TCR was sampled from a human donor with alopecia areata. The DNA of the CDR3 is TGCAGCGTTCCTCGGGAACACCAAGAGACCCAGTACTTC. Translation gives CSVPREHQETQYF.